Listed below are T cell receptor beta chains from one sample, sequenced in a study of regulatory T cells in long-lasting Graves disease. MiXCR, applied by TCRdb to the multiplex PCR reads, yields one record per CDR3 protein. Of roughly 420,000 distinct CDR3 sequences listed, around 17% are singletons. These data also formed part of another study, on T cells in Graves' hyperthyroidism and ophthalmopathy.

Sample: peripheral blood mononuclear cells (PBMCs), taken at new diagnosis, from a patient treated with antithyroid drugs. These receptors all stem from a woman younger than 45 with Graves disease. Each CDR3 is given with its conserved first and last residue. D genes are given only for firm matches. Clone size is shown for a subset of rows, as once, few, many or a class of expanded clone.

v_gene	abundance	j_gene	d_gene	CDR3nt	CDR3aa
TRBV7-9	many	TRBJ2-7	TRBD1	TGTGCCAGCAGCCCTGACAGGGTCGTGCAGTACTTC	CASSPDRVVQYF
TRBV30	many	TRBJ1-2	-	TGTGCCTGGACCCCCAAGAACTATGGCTACACCTTC	CAWTPKNYGYTF
TRBV20-1	many	TRBJ2-3	TRBD1	TGCGTCCCTCCGCAGGGGGTAACAGATACGCAGTATTTT	CVPPQGVTDTQYF
TRBV7-9	many	TRBJ2-5	TRBD2	TGTGCCAGCAGCTTAGGGACTAGCGTAGGTCAAGAGACCCAGTACTTC	CASSLGTSVGQETQYF
TRBV29-1	-	TRBJ2-4	-	TGCAGCGTTGAGGGACCCCCCCACACGTTTCGGGAGACCAAAAACATTCAGTACTTC	CSVEGPPHTFRETKNIQYF
TRBV7-9	many	TRBJ2-5	TRBD2	TGTGCCAGCAGCTCGTGGACTAGCTCGGAGACCCAGTACTTC	CASSSWTSSETQYF
TRBV7-6	-	TRBJ2-7	-	TGTGCCAGCAGCTTAGCGGAGCCTAGCGCCTACGAGCAGTACTTC	CASSLAEPSAYEQYF
TRBV7-9	few	TRBJ2-7	-	TGTGCCAGCACCCCATCGGGAGAGGCCCTCTACGAGCAGTACTTC	CASTPSGEALYEQYF
TRBV19	many	TRBJ2-1	TRBD2	TGTGCCAGTAGTATAAGAACTAGCGGGACCTCATCTAATGAGCAGTTCTTC	CASSIRTSGTSSNEQFF
TRBV7-2	many	TRBJ2-1	-	TGTGCCAGCAGCCCCATGATTCTTGACAATGAGCAGTTCTTC	CASSPMILDNEQFF
TRBV30	few	TRBJ1-6	-	TGTGCCTGGATCGGGAACCAGGGATCACCCCTCCACTTT	CAWIGNQGSPLHF
TRBV28	many	TRBJ2-1	-	TGTGCCAGCAGTTCCCTCCCCCTCCAGCGGTACAATGAGCAGTTCTTC	CASSSLPLQRYNEQFF
TRBV7-8	many	TRBJ1-1	-	TGTGCCAGCAGCTTAAGGGGGAGGGTATGGTATAACACTGAAGCTTTCTTT	CASSLRGRVWYNTEAFF
TRBV14	-	TRBJ2-5	TRBD2	TGTGCCAGCAGCCAAGGATCTAGCGGGAGGAGATGGGGCGAGACCCAGTACTTC	CASSQGSSGRRWGETQYF
TRBV20-1	many	TRBJ2-3	TRBD2	TGCAGTGCTAGCACTACTAGCGCCACAGATACGCAGTATTTT	CSASTTSATDTQYF
TRBV5-1	many	TRBJ2-1	TRBD2	TGCGCCAGCAGCGTAACTAGCGGCGGGCTCGATGAGCAGTTCTTC	CASSVTSGGLDEQFF
TRBV7-9	many	TRBJ1-5	-	TGTGCCAGCAGCTTAGCAGGCCTAAATCAGCCCCAGCATTTT	CASSLAGLNQPQHF
TRBV7-9	many	TRBJ1-2	TRBD1	TGTGCCAGCAGCAGTGGTGATGGACAGGGTCTCTATGGCTACACCTTC	CASSSGDGQGLYGYTF
TRBV28	many	TRBJ1-5	-	TGTGCCAGCACCAGTCCGTATAGGGGTCAGCCCCAGCATTTT	CASTSPYRGQPQHF
TRBV3-1	many	TRBJ2-1	-	TGTGCCAGCAGCCAAGGAAGCGGTTCCTACAATGAGCAGTTCTTC	CASSQGSGSYNEQFF
TRBV19	-	TRBJ1-4	-	TGTGCCAGTAGTCCCCGACGAGAGTCAAATGAAAAACTGTTTTTT	CASSPRRESNEKLFF
TRBV29-1	few	TRBJ2-5	-	TGCAGCGTTGAAGATGGCAGAAGGAGGTCAGAGACCCAGTACTTC	CSVEDGRRRSETQYF
TRBV7-9	many	TRBJ1-2	-	TGTGCCAGCAGCTTTGGCGTCGTTTATGGCTACACCTTC	CASSFGVVYGYTF
TRBV30	many	TRBJ1-1	TRBD1	TGTGCCTGGAGTGTTTACAGGGGAGACACTGAAGCTTTCTTT	CAWSVYRGDTEAFF
TRBV6-1	few	TRBJ2-2	TRBD2	TGTGCCAGCATACGGGAGGGTCTTGTCGGGGAGCTGTTTTTT	CASIREGLVGELFF
TRBV7-2	many	TRBJ2-1	TRBD2	TGTGCCAGCAGCTTAGGGACTAGCGGGACGCAGTTCTTC	CASSLGTSGTQFF
TRBV9	-	TRBJ2-2	-	TGTGCCAGCAGCCCCTCCGGGAGCTACACCGGGGAGCTGTTTTTT	CASSPSGSYTGELFF
TRBV6-2/TRBV6-3	many	TRBJ2-7	-	TGTGCCAGCAGTGAAGTGTTTGGGACAATCCCCTACGAGCAGTACTTC	CASSEVFGTIPYEQYF
TRBV28	many	TRBJ2-7	TRBD1	TGTGCCAGCAATTGGGCCGGGACAGGGAGCTCCTACGAGCAGTACTTC	CASNWAGTGSSYEQYF
TRBV30	many	TRBJ1-1	-	TGTGCCTGGAGTCCGGGGGTTACTGAAGCTTTCTTT	CAWSPGVTEAFF
TRBV5-1	many	TRBJ2-3	-	TGCGCCAGCAGCTTCTCAGGAGATTCAACAGATACGCAGTATTTT	CASSFSGDSTDTQYF
TRBV5-1	few	TRBJ2-3	-	TGCGCCAGCAGCTTGGAGCCCGGCGGGGCCGTCGCAGATACGCAGTATTTT	CASSLEPGGAVADTQYF
TRBV29-1	-	TRBJ1-4	-	TGCAGCGTGGGAGTTAATGACGGTGAAAAACTGTTTTTT	CSVGVNDGEKLFF
TRBV2	many	TRBJ2-5	-	TGTGCCAGCAGTGAACGAGAGACCCAGTACTTC	CASSERETQYF
TRBV10-3	many	TRBJ2-1	-	TGTGCCATCAGTGGGGGGGGGCTTGAGCAGTTCTTC	CAISGGGLEQFF
TRBV6-1	few	TRBJ2-7	TRBD2	TGTGCCAGCAGTCGGGGGGGAGCCGGGACTAGCGGGAGTTCGATATCCTACGAGCAGTACTTC	CASSRGGAGTSGSSISYEQYF
TRBV12-3/TRBV12-4	few	TRBJ2-3	-	TGTGCCAGCACTACTCGGGTCTTAGATACGCAGTATTTT	CASTTRVLDTQYF
TRBV11-2	many	TRBJ2-5	-	TGTGCCAGCAGCTTAGACCCGACTAGTGGGACCCAGTACTTC	CASSLDPTSGTQYF
TRBV7-2	many	TRBJ1-2	-	TGTGCCAGCAGCTTAGAAGGGGGTTATGGCTACACCTTC	CASSLEGGYGYTF
TRBV5-5	many	TRBJ2-7	TRBD1	TGTGCCAGCAGCTTGAGACAGGGGGGCTACGAGCAGTACTTC	CASSLRQGGYEQYF
TRBV29-1	-	TRBJ2-2	-	TGCAGCGTTACTAGTGCCGGGGAGCTGTTTTTT	CSVTSAGELFF
TRBV2	few	TRBJ1-5	-	TGTGCCAGCAGCGGTGGTTGGGGGGCCAATCAGCCCCAGCATTTT	CASSGGWGANQPQHF
TRBV12-3/TRBV12-4	many	TRBJ2-7	TRBD1	TGTGCCAGCAGTTCTCGGACAGGGAGGTCGGAAGAGCAGTACTTC	CASSSRTGRSEEQYF
TRBV28	many	TRBJ1-4	-	TGTGCCAGCAGTCCAGACAGGTTGGGTGAAAAACTGTTTTTT	CASSPDRLGEKLFF
TRBV28	many	TRBJ2-1	TRBD2	TGTGCCAGCCCCTCGGGTCGGGAGGGTACCTACAATGAGCAGTTCTTC	CASPSGREGTYNEQFF
TRBV28	few	TRBJ2-4	-	TGTGCCAGCAGTTTGACAGTAAACATTCAGTACTTC	CASSLTVNIQYF
TRBV12-3/TRBV12-4	many	TRBJ2-1	-	TGTGCCAGCACCGCCCTTGCGGAGGCATACAATGAGCAGTTCTTC	CASTALAEAYNEQFF
TRBV11-3	many	TRBJ2-1	-	TGTGCCAGCAGCTTAGGCACCGACAAGGGCAATGAGCAGTTCTTC	CASSLGTDKGNEQFF
TRBV19	many	TRBJ2-1	-	TGTGCCAGTAGTGACCCCGACGGCTCCTACAATGAGCAGTTCTTC	CASSDPDGSYNEQFF
TRBV28	many	TRBJ2-7	-	TGTGCCAGCAGTCCAGGAGTTGGGGAGCAGTACTTC	CASSPGVGEQYF
TRBV7-8	many	TRBJ2-2	-	TGTGCCAGCAGCACCGGGGACACCGGGGAGCTGTTTTTT	CASSTGDTGELFF
TRBV20-1	-	TRBJ1-4	TRBD1	TGCAGTGCGTCCGGGACAGGGGGCGGTGAAAAACTGTTTTTT	CSASGTGGGEKLFF
TRBV2	-	TRBJ2-1	-	TGTGCCAGCAGTGAATGGAAAAACAATGAGCAGTTCTTC	CASSEWKNNEQFF
TRBV6-2/TRBV6-3	few	TRBJ2-1	TRBD2	TGTGCCAGCAGTTACCCGGAGGGGCGGGAGGGCAACAATGAGCAGTTCTTC	CASSYPEGREGNNEQFF
TRBV24-1	few	TRBJ1-5	TRBD1	TGTGCCACCAGTACCGGGACAGATAGCAATCAGCCCCAGCATTTT	CATSTGTDSNQPQHF
TRBV4-3	few	TRBJ2-1	TRBD2	TGCGCCAGCAGCCAAGATGTGGGACTAGCAATCTGGAATGAGCAGTTCTTC	CASSQDVGLAIWNEQFF
TRBV20-1	-	TRBJ2-5	-	TGCAGTGCTAGAGATCACCTGGGGGCCCAAGAGACCCAGTACTTC	CSARDHLGAQETQYF